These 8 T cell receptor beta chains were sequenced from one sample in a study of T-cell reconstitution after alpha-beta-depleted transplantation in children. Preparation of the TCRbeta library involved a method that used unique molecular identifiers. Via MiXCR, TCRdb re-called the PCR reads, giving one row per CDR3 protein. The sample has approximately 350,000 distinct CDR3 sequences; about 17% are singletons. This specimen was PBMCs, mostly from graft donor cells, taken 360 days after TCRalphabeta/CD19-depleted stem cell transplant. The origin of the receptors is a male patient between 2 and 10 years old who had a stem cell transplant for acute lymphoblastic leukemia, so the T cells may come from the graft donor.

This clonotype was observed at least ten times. CDR3 in amino acids: CASSQRLAGLDTQYF. The DNA of the CDR3 is TGTGCCAGCAGCCAAAGACTAGCGGGCCTAGATACGCAGTATTTT. This chain joins TRBV7-3 and TRBJ2-3; the match to TRBD2 covers 10 bases. The ends lost 5 bases at V and 5 bases at J; junction bases unmatched: 7. CDR3 length: 15 residues. Looked up from germline, CDR1 is SGHTA and CDR2 is FQGTGA.

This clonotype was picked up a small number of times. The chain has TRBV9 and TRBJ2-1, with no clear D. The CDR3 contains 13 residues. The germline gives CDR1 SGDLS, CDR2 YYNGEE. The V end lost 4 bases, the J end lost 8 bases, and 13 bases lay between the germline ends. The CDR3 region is CASSHSRTDEQFF. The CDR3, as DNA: TGTGCCAGCAGCCATTCTCGGACGGATGAGCAGTTCTTC.

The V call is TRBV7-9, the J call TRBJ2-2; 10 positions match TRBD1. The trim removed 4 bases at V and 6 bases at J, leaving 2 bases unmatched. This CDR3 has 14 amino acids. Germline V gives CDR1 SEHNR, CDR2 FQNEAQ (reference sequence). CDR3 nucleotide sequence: TGTGCCAGCAGCTCCGGGACAGGGGCCGGGGAGCTGTTTTTT. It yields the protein CASSSGTGAGELFF.

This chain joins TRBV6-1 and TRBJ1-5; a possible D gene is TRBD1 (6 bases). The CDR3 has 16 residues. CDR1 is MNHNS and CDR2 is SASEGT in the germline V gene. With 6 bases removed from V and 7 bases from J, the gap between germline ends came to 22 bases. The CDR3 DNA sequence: TGTGCCAGCAGAACCGCGGGACACTCGAGCGAACAGCCCCAGCATTTT. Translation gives CASRTAGHSSEQPQHF.

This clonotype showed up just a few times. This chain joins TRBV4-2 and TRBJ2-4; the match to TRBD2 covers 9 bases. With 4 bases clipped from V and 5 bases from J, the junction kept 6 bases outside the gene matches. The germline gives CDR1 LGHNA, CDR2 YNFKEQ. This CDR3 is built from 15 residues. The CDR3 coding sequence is TGTGCCAGCAGCCCGCAGGGCGGGAGGGAAAACATTCAGTACTTC. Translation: CASSPQGGRENIQYF.

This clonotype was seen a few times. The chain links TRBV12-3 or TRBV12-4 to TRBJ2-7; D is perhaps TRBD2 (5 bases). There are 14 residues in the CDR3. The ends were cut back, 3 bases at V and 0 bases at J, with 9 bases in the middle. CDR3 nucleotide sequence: TGTGCCAGCAGTTTTCGGGGAAGCTCCTACGAGCAGTACTTC. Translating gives CASSFRGSSYEQYF.

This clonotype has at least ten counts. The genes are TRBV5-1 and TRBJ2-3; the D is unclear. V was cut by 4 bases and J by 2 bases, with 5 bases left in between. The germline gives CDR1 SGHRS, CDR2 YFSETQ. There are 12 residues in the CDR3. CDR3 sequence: CASSGYTDTQYF. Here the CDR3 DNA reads TGCGCCAGCAGCGGCTACACAGATACGCAGTATTTT.

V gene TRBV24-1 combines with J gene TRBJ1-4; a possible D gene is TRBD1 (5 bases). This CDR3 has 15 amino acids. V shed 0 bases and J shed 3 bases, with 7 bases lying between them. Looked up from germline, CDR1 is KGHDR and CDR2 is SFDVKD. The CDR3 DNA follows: TGTGCCACCAGTGATTTGGGGGGTCCTAATGAAAAACTGTTTTTT. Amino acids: CATSDLGGPNEKLFF.